These 26 T cell receptor beta chains came from one sample sequenced in a study of CD8+ T cells in alopecia areata. Documented treatment: oral pan-JAK inhibitor, 5-10 mg twice daily. In each case, RNA was isolated and then reverse transcribed into cDNA as the sequencing template. Measured with immunoSEQ multiplex PCR; TCRdb has only the in-frame clones, and not every one. The sample lists approximately 120,000 clones, approximately 60% occurring once. Sample: CD4+ T cells sorted from blood, taken at week 4, from a patient treated with tofacitinib. The receptor set was obtained from a human donor with alopecia areata.

The V and J genes are TRBV23-1 and TRBJ2-3, with a weak D call TRBD1 (6 bases). TRBV23-1 is an ORF for which the function is uncertain. The V end was cut by 0 bases, the J end by 4 bases, with 11 bases between. This CDR3 comprises 15 residues. The CDR3 coding sequence is TGCGCCAGCAGTCAATCGAATCAGGGGTCAGATACGCAGTATTTT. Its translation is CASSQSNQGSDTQYF.

This clone turned up a few times. The genes are TRBV29-1 and TRBJ2-7; 7 bases match TRBD2. The J segment lost 3 bases and the V segment lost 1 base, leaving 12 bases of the junction unmatched. CDR1 is SQVTM and CDR2 is ANQGSEA in the germline V gene. The CDR3 covers 16 residues. CDR3 residues: CSVEGGAASGGYEQYF. In nucleotides, the CDR3 is TGCAGCGTTGAAGGCGGAGCGGCTAGCGGAGGCTACGAGCAGTACTTC.

This chain joins TRBV5-6 and TRBJ1-5; D remains unclear. Germline assignment: CDR1 SGHDT and CDR2 YYEEEE. V lost 2 bases to trimming and J lost 3 bases, with 3 bases between them. The length of the CDR3 is 12 residues. Here the CDR3 reads CASSFHNQPQHF. The CDR3 DNA follows: TGTGCCAGCAGCTTCCACAATCAGCCCCAGCATTTT. Full variable domain (remainder filled in from reference TRBV5-6 and TRBJ1-5): DAGVTQSPTHLIKTRGQQVTLRCSPKSGHDTVSWYQQALGQGPQFIFQYYEEEERQRGNFPDRFSGHQFPNYSSELNVNALLLGDSALYLCASSFHNQPQHFGDGTRLSIL.

This clone was seen only a few times. An end of the junction differs from the germline gene, which may be a read error. The rearrangement links TRBV2 to TRBJ2-7; no clear D. The CDR3 consists of 15 residues. Germline lookup yields CDR1 SNHLY and CDR2 FYNNEI. The CDR3 here is CASSEARTPTTAPDF. The CDR3 bases are TGTGCCAGCAGTGAAGCGCGGACCCCCACAACCGCCCCCGACTTC.

CDR3 protein: CASTLPGTGGDEQFF. CDR3 DNA: TGTGCCAGCACCCTTCCCGGGACAGGGGGCGATGAGCAGTTCTTC. The genes are TRBV25-1 and TRBJ2-1; 12 bases are a match to TRBD1. The CDR3 consists of 15 residues. Trimming at V came to 7 bases and at J to 8 bases, leaving 9 bases not matched to a gene. Germline lookup yields CDR1 MGHDK and CDR2 SYGVNS.

This chain links TRBV9 with TRBJ2-3; possible D gene TRBD1, 5 bases. V dropped 2 bases and J dropped 2 bases, with 6 bases sitting between them. Germline values: CDR1 SGDLS, CDR2 YYNGEE. The CDR3 consists of 13 residues. The chain's CDR3 is CASSVGHTDTQYF. In DNA form, the CDR3 reads TGTGCCAGCAGCGTCGGACACACAGATACGCAGTATTTT.

This clone was recorded once. The chain links TRBV4-3 to TRBJ2-2; D remains ambiguous. The CDR3 has 14 residues. Germline CDR1 and CDR2: LGHNA and YSLEER. Trimming removed 0 bases from V and 3 bases from J, with 5 bases in between. In nucleotides, the CDR3 is TGCGCCAGCAGCCAAGATGGGTACACCGGGGAGCTGTTTTTT. The encoded protein is CASSQDGYTGELFF.

The chain recombines TRBV5-1 with TRBJ2-7; a possible D gene is TRBD2 (5 bases). V was clipped by 0 bases and J by 0 bases, with 19 bases between them. Looked up from germline, CDR1 is SGHRS and CDR2 is YFSETQ. The length of the CDR3 is 18 residues. In nucleotides, the CDR3 is TGCGCCAGCAGCTTGGGTCCAGCGGCGACACCAAGCTCCTACGAGCAGTACTTC. Amino acids: CASSLGPAATPSSYEQYF. Full variable domain (rest looked up from reference TRBV5-1 and TRBJ2-7): KAGVTQTPRYLIKTRGQQVTLSCSPISGHRSVSWYQQTPGQGLQFLFEYFSETQRNKGNFPGRFSGRQFSNSRSEMNVSTLELGDSALYLCASSLGPAATPSSYEQYFGPGTRLTVT.

This clone has just a few counts. CDR3 nucleotide sequence: TGTGCCAGCAGCCGGAGGCCCACAGATACGCAGTATTTT. This codes for CASSRRPTDTQYF. The gene calls are TRBV7-7 and TRBJ2-3; tentative D call: TRBD2 (5 bases). Trimming removed 5 bases from V and 2 bases from J, with 8 bases in between. CDR1 is SSHAT, CDR2 FNYEAQ, per germline (reference sequence). The CDR3 length is 13 residues.

The chain combines TRBV28 with TRBJ1-5; 7 bases are shared with TRBD1. The J segment lost 3 bases and the V segment lost 2 bases, leaving 7 bases of the junction unmatched. CDR1 is MDHEN and CDR2 is SYDVKM in the germline V gene. The CDR3 has 16 residues. DNA of the CDR3: TGTGCCAGCAGTTTAACGGCAGGGGGTTTCAATCAGCCCCAGCATTTT. Translating gives CASSLTAGGFNQPQHF. The full variable domain, in which reference TRBV28 and TRBJ1-5 provide the parts outside the CDR3, is DVKVTQSSRYLVKRTGEKVFLECVQDMDHENMFWYRQDPGLGLRLIYFSYDVKMKEKGDIPEGYSVSREKKERFSLILESASTNQTSMYLCASSLTAGGFNQPQHFGDGTRLSIL.

The chain has TRBV5-6 and TRBJ1-1; TRBD1 matches 8 bases. Trimming cost V 0 bases and J 5 bases; bases outside gene matches: 9. The CDR3 sequence is 16 residues long. Germline CDR1 and CDR2: SGHDT and YYEEEE. CDR3 sequence: CASSLVGADRATEAFF. In nucleotides, the CDR3 is TGTGCCAGCAGCTTGGTGGGTGCGGACAGGGCTACTGAAGCTTTCTTT.

This clone was seen more than once but under ten times. V usage is TRBV11-2 and J usage is TRBJ1-1; D uncertain. This CDR3 region has 13 residues. Per germline, CDR1 SGHAT and CDR2 FQNNGV. V lost 2 bases and J 4 bases, leaving 8 bases between the germline ends. The CDR3 nucleotides read TGTGCCAGCAGCTTATCTGGGTTCACTGAAGCTTTCTTT. Translating gives CASSLSGFTEAFF.

The chain links TRBV29-1 to TRBJ1-1; perhaps TRBD1 as D (6 bases). The ends were cut back, 1 base at V and 4 bases at J, with 10 bases in the middle. CDR1 and CDR2 from the germline V gene are SQVTM and ANQGSEA. This CDR3 region has 13 residues. CDR3 amino acids: CSVEGQETTEAFF. In DNA, the CDR3 is TGCAGCGTTGAAGGACAGGAGACCACTGAAGCTTTCTTT.

V gene TRBV11-2 combines with J gene TRBJ2-1, with 7 bases identical to TRBD2. The CDR3 is 15 residues long. V was pared by 5 bases and J by 4 bases, with 8 bases of the junction left unmatched. Germline CDR1 is SGHAT and CDR2 is FQNNGV. As DNA, the CDR3 is TGTGCCAGCAGCGCCTCACGGGGGGTGTACAATGAGCAGTTCTTC. This translates into CASSASRGVYNEQFF.

V usage is TRBV30 and J usage is TRBJ1-2, with 10 bases aligning to TRBD1. Germline V gene data show CDR1 as GTSNPN and CDR2 as SVGIG (reference sequence). This CDR3 is 14 amino acids long. J was trimmed by 4 bases and V by 4 bases; bases with no gene match: 6. CDR3 nucleotide sequence: TGTGCCTGGACCCCGACAGGGGGCGGCTATGGCTACACCTTC. It yields the protein CAWTPTGGGYGYTF. The full variable domain, its missing parts supplied by reference TRBV30 and TRBJ1-2, is SQTIHQWPATLVQPVGSPLSLECTVEGTSNPNLYWYRQAAGRGLQLLFYSVGIGQISSEVPQNLSASRPQDRQFILSSKKLLLSDSGFYLCAWTPTGGGYGYTFGSGTRLTVV.

The sample holds a few counts of this clone. The chain couples TRBV29-1 to TRBJ2-7; 12 nucleotides line up with TRBD1. Germline loops: CDR1 SQVTM, CDR2 ANQGSEA. The CDR3 consists of 14 residues. The V segment lost 6 bases and the J segment 7 bases; nucleotides outside the gene matches: 10. The CDR3 spells CSVKPGQGAWEQYF. The CDR3 region has the DNA TGCAGCGTCAAACCGGGACAGGGGGCTTGGGAGCAGTACTTC.

This chain connects TRBV11-2 to TRBJ1-1, with a weak D call TRBD1 (6 bases). The ends were cut back, 5 bases at V and 7 bases at J, with 20 bases in the middle. The CDR3 contains 15 residues. The germline CDR1 and CDR2 sequences are SGHAT and FQNNGV. CDR3 residues: CASSLGQSPAFEAFF. The CDR3 DNA sequence: TGTGCCAGCAGCCTCGGACAGAGCCCAGCCTTTGAAGCTTTCTTT.

This chain uses TRBV30 with TRBJ2-1; 10 positions agree with TRBD2. The CDR3 is 15 residues long. CDR1 is GTSNPN, CDR2 SVGIG, per germline (reference sequence). V lost 3 bases, J lost 6 bases, and 8 bases stayed unmatched. Here the CDR3 DNA reads TGTGCCTGGAGCGTTGGACTAGCGGCCAGCAATGAGCAGTTCTTC. This codes for CAWSVGLAASNEQFF.

This clone was observed a few times. The rearrangement uses TRBV5-1 and TRBJ2-3; 8 bases line up with TRBD2. CDR1 and CDR2 (germline): SGHRS, YFSETQ. The ends lost 0 bases at V and 4 bases at J; junction bases unmatched: 4. The length of the CDR3 is 15 residues. CDR3 sequence (DNA): TGCGCCAGCAGCTTGGCCAGCGGGAGCGCAGATACGCAGTATTTT. This encodes CASSLASGSADTQYF.

To note about this clone: Other nucleotide sequences in the sample specify the same CDR3. This rearrangement joins TRBV30 to TRBJ2-3; D ambiguous. Germline lookup yields CDR1 GTSNPN and CDR2 SVGIG (reference sequence). V lost 1 base and J 5 bases, leaving 4 bases between the germline ends. CDR3 length: 11 amino acids. CDR3 in DNA: TGTGCCTGGAGTGCACGAGATACGCAGTATTTT. Protein: CAWSARDTQYF.

V usage is TRBV7-9 and J usage is TRBJ1-1; no definite D call. Deletions cut 5 bases from V and 9 bases from J, with 16 bases between. Germline CDR1 is SEHNR and CDR2 is FQNEAQ (reference sequence). CDR3 size: 13 residues. The CDR3: CASSQGNGIKAFF. The CDR3 DNA is TGTGCCAGCAGCCAAGGGAACGGCATAAAAGCTTTCTTT.

The chain combines TRBV5-6 with TRBJ2-4; D might be TRBD2 (6 bases). CDR1 and CDR2 (germline): SGHDT, YYEEEE. Between the trimmed V and J ends, which lost 2 bases and 7 bases, there was a span of 16 bases. The CDR3 spans 15 residues. CDR3 bases: TGTGCCAGCAGCTTCTCCGGTAGCGGCGGGAACATTCAGTACTTC. Residues: CASSFSGSGGNIQYF. Based on the CDR3 plus reference TRBV5-6 and TRBJ2-4, the full variable domain is DAGVTQSPTHLIKTRGQQVTLRCSPKSGHDTVSWYQQALGQGPQFIFQYYEEEERQRGNFPDRFSGHQFPNYSSELNVNALLLGDSALYLCASSFSGSGGNIQYFGAGTRLSVL.

This clone was counted once. The chain is built from TRBV30 and TRBJ2-5, with D perhaps TRBD1 or TRBD2 (5 bases each). The CDR3 consists of 16 residues. With 0 bases removed from V and 5 bases from J, the gap between germline ends came to 19 bases. CDR1 and CDR2 (germline): GTSNPN, SVGIG (reference sequence). CDR3 sequence reads: CAWSVRLTRGRETQYF. DNA for the CDR3: TGTGCCTGGAGTGTACGGTTAACTAGGGGAAGGGAGACCCAGTACTTC.

The chain couples TRBV29-1 to TRBJ1-4; D uncertain. The V and J ends lost 4 bases and 3 bases respectively, with 9 bases between them. The CDR3 sequence is 13 residues long. Per the germline V gene, CDR1 is SQVTM and CDR2 is ANQGSEA. The CDR3 region is CSVVTAANEKLFF. CDR3 DNA sequence: TGCAGCGTTGTTACGGCGGCTAATGAAAAACTGTTTTTT.

The chain recombines TRBV7-6 with TRBJ2-5; the D gene is possibly TRBD2 (5 bases). The CDR3 is 13 residues long. CDR1 is SGHVS, CDR2 FNYEAQ, per germline. Trimming took off 4 bases at V and 0 bases at J, with 6 bases between the two ends. CDR3 amino acids: CASSSSNQETQYF. The CDR3 bases are TGTGCCAGCAGCTCTAGCAACCAAGAGACCCAGTACTTC.

This chain joins TRBV7-9 and TRBJ2-7; 7 positions agree with TRBD1. The length of the CDR3 is 14 residues. V gave up 0 bases and J gave up 2 bases; unmatched junction bases: 1. Germline V gene sequence: CDR1 SEHNR, CDR2 FQNEAQ (reference sequence). CDR3 DNA: TGTGCCAGCAGCTTAGCGGGACAGACCTACGAGCAGTACTTC. Residues: CASSLAGQTYEQYF.